The TCR beta chain under discussion was sequenced for a study of cytomegalovirus exposure and HLA in healthy donors listed by TCRdb under 2017. Regarding the complete study: In an earlier analysis of fewer than 750 of the donors, around 290 Gb of sequence data and 90 million to 130 million unique TCR beta sequences from about 190 million T cells were reported. About 320 gigabases of sequencing data and approximately 84 million unique TCR sequences were included in an early release covering roughly 600 HLA-typed donors. Among the roughly 370 genotyped donors, around 81% belonged to the genetic ancestry cluster associated with self-reported Caucasian donors. The study aimed to test whether signatures of past pathogen exposure could be identified by cataloging public T cell receptors. The study used immunosequencing to profile the T cell repertoires of hundreds of subjects and linked those repertoires to cytomegalovirus serostatus. Along with the approximately 650-subject first cohort, a separate validation cohort of more than 90 different subjects was used. To predict cytomegalovirus infection status, the study brought together high-throughput TCR immunosequencing, statistical association of individual TCRs with disease status, and machine learning. To study patterns of TCR occurrence, a later analysis re-analyzed previously published TCR beta repertoires from 666 donors and added high-resolution HLA genotyping. Rather than using new phenotypic data, the later analysis identified candidate immune exposures from TCR beta sequences and from how often those sequences occurred across donors. In an earlier analysis of 587 of the donors, high-throughput TCR beta sequencing was used to judge whether each TCR beta V gene segment behaved as functional or pseudogenic. Alongside the repertoire data, information on donor age, sex, ethnicity and CMV serostatus was compiled. A later genetic analysis used genome-wide SNP genotypes for 398 of the 666 donors, treating that subset as a discovery cohort. All discovery cohort repertoires had been generated using a single sequencing platform. Class I and class II HLA loci were covered by the typing at four-digit resolution. The number of donors typed differed by locus, with about 629-630 for A, B, C, DRB1 and DQB1, around 560 for DQA1, about 610 for DPA1, and around 430 for DPB1. Four to six DR-DQ haplotypes were handled as single units for association and clustering, since linkage in the cohort was strong. Among roughly 400 genotyped donors of the cohort, an average of around 240,000 unique TCR beta nucleotide sequences was sequenced per donor, of which 15% to 20% were non-productive. Points the paper makes about the study in general: In an earlier analysis of some 640 of the donors, most TCR beta V segments were observed in productive rearrangements about 87% or about 30% of the time, broadly matching IMGT annotations. Cytomegalovirus status was reported to be diagnosed by the classifier with high specificity and sensitivity in both the original and validation cohorts. Sequencing depth was assumed to be roughly uniform across donors in the presence/absence analyses, though that assumption may not hold. Because counts were too low, roughly 17 rarely observed V segments, including chromosome 9 orphons, were left out of the earlier analysis of 587 of the donors. A cluster of highly shared sequence variants was judged likely to be a technical artifact of the sequencing pipeline. Specific HLA alleles were associated with 16,951 TCR beta sequences at a false discovery rate of 0.05 in a later analysis. Assigning TCR associations to individual alleles was difficult when HLA alleles, especially DR and DQ, strongly co-occurred. A further reported finding was that TCR beta sequences accurately predicted the HLA-A and HLA-B alleles for most subjects in the first cohort. Immune exposure information for the cohort was limited to CMV serostatus. In the study, around 160 TCR beta chains were listed as associated with cytomegalovirus. A later genetic analysis associated a missense DCLRE1C variant with V-gene and J-gene trimming of TCR beta chains, and an independent cohort replicated the association. According to a later analysis, parvovirus B19, influenza, CMV and Epstein-Barr virus appeared linked to several top co-occurrence clusters. In a later analysis, HLA-associated TCR beta chains showed more clonal expansion and lower generation probabilities than non-associated chains that were equally common. Compared with the approximately 600-donor mean, donors in an Asian-associated ancestry cluster had fewer N-insertions in productive TCRs, according to a later genetic analysis. Linkage disequilibrium might explain the correlated functional status among segregating V segments, but an unknown experimental factor could not be excluded. A later analysis found that TCR association rates varied across HLA loci, with DRB1 alleles showing the most associated TCRs and HLA-C alleles the fewest. Most TCR sequences were observed very rarely across donors, whereas some public TCRs were present in many individuals. The authors suggested that the approach could potentially be generalized to other disease states and immunological phenotypes. Three of the identified cytomegalovirus-associated TCR beta chains were confirmed in vitro to be specific for cytomegalovirus antigens. According to a later analysis, most CMV-associated TCR beta chains appeared to be HLA-restricted, and the HLA associations seemed to be driven largely by CMV exposure. The cohort was sequenced for TCR beta chains only, and without alpha or paired-chain data the features that could be detected were limited. Because some donors lacked HLA typing at each locus, the association tests relied only on the typed subset.

The cohort consisted of 600 to 700 healthy bone marrow donors. Cohort members were all nominally healthy when sampled, although unrecorded immune exposures were likely present. The donor tested CMV seronegative, placing the donor among the 350 or so seronegative members of the cohort. Every donor gave a peripheral blood sample, and the peripheral blood mononuclear cells from that sample were used for TCR beta sequencing. Genomic DNA extraction from the blood cell samples was performed with the Qiagen DNeasy Blood Extraction Kit. Receptor libraries were prepared by the immunoSEQ multiplex PCR assay. For the multiplex PCR, a mixture combining 60 forward primers for TCR Vbeta segments and 13 reverse primers for TCR Jbeta segments was used. The CDR3 region of rearranged TCR beta genes was amplified from genomic DNA with a multiplex PCR assay. Amplified TCR beta libraries were sequenced as 87-base-pair reads on the Illumina HiSeq System. Per the authors' processing: In a later analysis, some 80 million unique TCR beta chains were counted across the roughly 670 repertoires, and approximately 9.9 million of these chains were shared by at least two donors. To remove PCR and sequencing errors, raw reads were error-corrected and collapsed into unique sequences using a nearest-neighbor algorithm that merged closely related sequences. Alignment of CDR3 sequences to IMGT reference sequences was used to assign V, D and J gene segments. For a sequence to be retained, a match of at least six nucleotides was required to both a V gene segment and a J gene segment. Rearrangements were called productive when the CDR3 lacked stop codons and stayed in frame with V and J; all others were non-productive. Following IMGT convention, CDR3 was defined as the stretch from the second conserved V-encoded cysteine to the conserved J-encoded phenylalanine. The earlier analysis of 450 to 750 of the donors excluded any sequence lacking an unambiguous match to a single V gene segment. In an earlier analysis of 587 of the donors, V segments were called functional above 56.7% productive rearrangements and were called segregating when the between-donor standard deviation exceeded 5%. A statistical classification framework was built to diagnose cytomegalovirus status from the catalog of TCR beta chain sequences. In a later analysis, V and J genes were assigned by comparing TCR nucleotide sequences against IMGT/GENE-DB human TR gene sequences. In a later analysis, CDR3 sequences and most-parsimonious VDJ recombination scenarios were assigned using the TCRdist pipeline. In a later analysis, each TCR beta chain was defined by its CDR3 amino acid sequence together with its V-gene family, and reads without a unique V-gene family were excluded. As a way to deal with suspected cross-contamination and a sequencing artifact, a later analysis dropped roughly 600 nucleotide sequences that were highly shared and had low generation probability. In a later analysis, a clonal expansion index was calculated for each public chain from normalized within-repertoire ranks of inferred template counts. Generation probabilities in a later analysis came from a VDJ recombination model fitted to out-of-frame rearrangements, and those results were checked against IGoR. Hypergeometric tests were used in a later analysis to score TCR-TCR, TCR-HLA and TCR-CMV co-occurrence, with a repertoire-size bias correction applied to the TCR pairs. In a later analysis, false discovery rates were estimated by permuting HLA or CMV assignments 20 times. A later analysis grouped co-occurring TCRs with DBSCAN, adding TCRdist sequence similarity when clustering within HLA-allele-positive subsets. Repertoires with fewer than 30,000 or more than 120,000 public chains were left out of co-occurrence clustering, as were five repertoires with anomalous nucleotide sharing. What TCRdb holds here is the immuneACCESS table cut down to in-frame rearrangements. Part of the clones is not present; checked against another copy, under half of the missing clones reflect an unresolved V gene, and the others are unexplained. V, J and clone size were drawn from that table, and D and trimming were deduced from the DNA. The sample table shows approximately 150,000 clones, and around 80% are seen once. The ten largest make up just under 3% of the sample.

On this clone: No cognate antigen has been identified for it. No much larger clonotype is one base removed from it; base qualities were not supplied.

The receptor comes from a female donor in good health and CMV-seronegative. The sequencing input was PBMCs.

The nucleotides are TGTGCCAGCAGCTCTACAGGGGATGGCTACACCTTC. Its amino acids are CASSSTGDGYTF. The chain was built from TRBV7-9 and TRBJ1-2; 7 central bases correspond to TRBD1. Unmatched junction bases come to 2, with V trimmed by 4 bases and J by 6 bases. Taken from the germline V gene (reference sequence), the CDR1 and CDR2 loops are SEHNR and FQNEAQ. The CDR3 runs 12 amino acids, cysteine and phenylalanine included. CDR3 DNA only is kept here, 36 bases in frame from base 1.